A single sample is the source of the 24 T cell receptor beta chains below, sequenced in a study of cytomegalovirus exposure and HLA in healthy donors. PCR employed 60 Vbeta and 13 Jbeta primers. Sequencing was performed with immunoSEQ multiplex PCR; in TCRdb, only in-frame clones are kept and a portion is missing. The sample lists about 89,000 clones; around three quarters were seen once. The sequencing input was PBMCs. The receptors stem from a male donor in good health and CMV-seronegative.

This clone was counted a single time. The V and J genes are TRBV7-2 and TRBJ2-2, with a tentative D call TRBD1 (6 bases). The CDR3 runs 15 residues. CDR1 is SGHTA, CDR2 FQGNSA, per germline. Trimming left V 5 bases short and J 0 bases short, with 10 bases between. The CDR3 DNA reads TGTGCCAGCAGCACCTGGACAGCGAACACCGGGGAGCTGTTTTTT. It specifies CASSTWTANTGELFF.

The V and J genes are TRBV7-9 and TRBJ2-2; maybe TRBD1 (6 bases). The germline gives CDR1 SEHNR, CDR2 FQNEAQ (reference sequence). CDR3 length equals 15 residues. The ends were cut back, 5 bases at V and 2 bases at J, with 12 bases in the middle. The CDR3 bases are TGTGCCAGCAGCGCTGGACAGCTTAACACCGGGGAGCTGTTTTTT. It codes for CASSAGQLNTGELFF.

This sequence joins TRBV6-1 and TRBJ2-3; no clear D. The CDR3 is 12 residues long. The V and J ends lost 6 bases and 4 bases respectively, with 8 bases between them. CDR1 and CDR2 from the germline V gene are MNHNS and SASEGT. Here the CDR3 reads CASSERADTQYF. The CDR3, as DNA: TGTGCCAGCAGCGAACGCGCAGATACGCAGTATTTT.

With regard to this clone: One end of the junction varies from germline; a read error may be responsible. The rearrangement joins TRBV7-2 to TRBJ2-7; no definite D call. Germline V lookup: CDR1 SGHTA, CDR2 FQGNSA. The CDR3 has 14 amino acids. CDR3 protein: CASSLAGRSYEQYF. Here the CDR3 DNA reads TGTGCCAGCAGCTTAGCGGGCAGGTCCTACGAGCAGTATTTC.

As regards this clone: A junction end diverges from the germline sequence, so it may reflect a read error. This sequence joins TRBV27 and TRBJ2-1, with 7 positions matching TRBD2. The V gene's germline CDR1 is MNHEY and CDR2 SMNVEV (reference sequence). There are 16 residues in the CDR3. CDR3 DNA: TGTGCCAGCAGTTTTGCCGGGACTACTTCCTCCAATGAGCAGTTCTTC. It encodes CASSFAGTTSSNEQFF.

The chain combines TRBV11-3 with TRBJ1-1; maybe TRBD1 (6 bases). Germline V gene data show CDR1 as SGHNT and CDR2 as YENEEA. V was trimmed by 5 bases and J by 5 bases, leaving 12 bases between them. CDR3 size: 13 residues. The DNA of the CDR3 is TGTGCCAGCAGCCCCCACGGACAGACTGAAGCTTTCTTT. Translated: CASSPHGQTEAFF. Variable domain in full (rest from reference TRBV11-3 and TRBJ1-1): EAGVVQSPRYKIIEKKQPVAFWCNPISGHNTLYWYLQNLGQGPELLIRYENEEAVDDSQLPKDRFSAERLKGVDSTLKIQPAELGDSAVYLCASSPHGQTEAFFGQGTRLTVV.

The J gene is TRBJ1-1, the V gene TRBV2, with D unresolved. Deletions cut 4 bases from V and 0 bases from J, with 12 bases between. Germline V gives CDR1 SNHLY, CDR2 FYNNEI. This CDR3 is built from 15 residues. The CDR3 sequence is CASSGRLIMNTEAFF. CDR3 coding DNA: TGTGCCAGCAGTGGGAGGCTAATCATGAACACTGAAGCTTTCTTT.

This clone has a handful of counts. The rearrangement uses TRBV9 and TRBJ1-1; 7 positions agree with TRBD1. Germline trimming cut 4 bases from V and 2 bases from J; bases unmatched to any gene: 5. Looked up from germline, CDR1 is SGDLS and CDR2 is YYNGEE. The length of the CDR3 is 14 residues. The CDR3 loop reads CASSPRDSNTEAFF. CDR3 sequence (DNA): TGTGCCAGCAGCCCCCGGGACAGCAACACTGAAGCTTTCTTT.

With respect to this clone: This same CDR3 is encoded by further DNA sequences in the sample. The rearrangement uses TRBV11-2 and TRBJ1-1, with D unclear. The germline V and J ends were trimmed by 7 bases and 6 bases, with 21 bases remaining between them. Looked up from germline, CDR1 is SGHAT and CDR2 is FQNNGV. The CDR3 loop spans 15 amino acids. The CDR3 sequence is CASNRMSGRMAEAFF. Written as DNA, the CDR3 is TGTGCCAGCAACCGAATGTCGGGGAGGATGGCTGAAGCTTTCTTT.

This rearrangement joins TRBV5-1 to TRBJ2-1; TRBD2 aligns across 12 bases. This CDR3 comprises 16 residues. The junction had 6 bases not matched to a gene; V was cut back by 0 bases and J by 8 bases. Germline CDR1 SGHRS, CDR2 YFSETQ. The CDR3 DNA reads as TGCGCCAGCAGCTTGGCCCAGACTAGCGGGAGCTATGAGCAGTTCTTC. Translation gives CASSLAQTSGSYEQFF.

This clone was recorded only once. The CDR3 DNA is TGTGCCAGCAGCCTTACAGGGGCTCTCCCCACAGATACGCAGTATTTT. Its translation is CASSLTGALPTDTQYF. This chain connects TRBV7-8 to TRBJ2-3, with 7 bases fitting TRBD1. CDR3 length: 16 amino acids. Germline CDR1 reads SGHVS; CDR2 reads FQNEAQ. Unmatched junction bases numbered 10, after V lost 5 bases and J lost 2 bases. Full variable domain (missing parts from reference TRBV7-8 and TRBJ2-3): GAGVSQSPRYKVAKRGQDVALRCDPISGHVSLFWYQQALGQGPEFLTYFQNEAQLDKSGLPSDRFFAERPEGSVSTLKIQRTQQEDSAVYLCASSLTGALPTDTQYFGPGTRLTVL.

The genes are TRBV4-3 and TRBJ2-3; unclear D gene. The CDR3 covers 14 residues. The ends were cut back, 0 bases at V and 2 bases at J, with 6 bases in the middle. Germline CDR1 reads LGHNA; CDR2 reads YSLEER. The CDR3 region has the DNA TGCGCCAGCAGCCAAGAGCGGCACACAGATACGCAGTATTTT. Its protein is CASSQERHTDTQYF.

J is TRBJ2-7 and V is TRBV7-2; 8 positions agree with TRBD2. This CDR3 has 17 residues. The V gene end was trimmed by 0 bases and the J gene end by 4 bases; junction bases not matched to a gene: 11. CDR1 SGHTA and CDR2 FQGNSA come from the germline V gene. In DNA form, the CDR3 reads TGTGCCAGCAGCTTAGCGCGGGGAGCGGGAGTGTTATACGAGCAGTACTTC. This sequence encodes CASSLARGAGVLYEQYF.

The CDR3 DNA follows: TGTGCCATAGGCCGAGCGGGACTCACAGATACGCAGTATTTT. Amino acids: CAIGRAGLTDTQYF. The rearrangement joins TRBV27 to TRBJ2-3; the match to TRBD2 covers 7 bases. The ends lost 10 bases at V and 2 bases at J; junction bases unmatched: 9. CDR1 and CDR2 (germline): MNHEY, SMNVEV (reference sequence). The CDR3 covers 14 residues.

V gene TRBV5-8 combines with J gene TRBJ1-5, with 10 nucleotides matching TRBD1. This CDR3 is 18 amino acids long. Germline V gene data show CDR1 as SGHTS and CDR2 as YDEGEE. Trimming removed 4 bases from V and 7 bases from J; junction bases left unmatched: 17. The CDR3 sequence is CASSLRDRGSFQVQPQHF. CDR3 bases: TGTGCCAGCAGCCTCCGGGACAGGGGAAGTTTTCAAGTACAGCCCCAGCATTTT.

This sequence joins TRBV5-4 and TRBJ1-1; D remains unclear. This CDR3 is built from 15 residues. CDR1 and CDR2 (germline): SGHNT, YYREEE (reference sequence). Trimming pared 0 bases from V and 4 bases from J, leaving 13 bases between. The CDR3: CASSLELGVGTEAFF. In DNA, the CDR3 is TGTGCCAGCAGCTTGGAATTGGGAGTCGGCACTGAAGCTTTCTTT. Combining the CDR3 with reference TRBV5-4 and TRBJ1-1 gives the whole variable domain ETGVTQSPTHLIKTRGQQVTLRCSSQSGHNTVSWYQQALGQGPQFIFQYYREEENGRGNFPPRFSGLQFPNYSSELNVNALELDDSALYLCASSLELGVGTEAFFGQGTRLTVV.

The V gene is TRBV5-1, the J gene TRBJ2-5; 8 bases line up with TRBD1. Germline CDR1 reads SGHRS; CDR2 reads YFSETQ. V was clipped by 4 bases and J by 5 bases; unmatched bases: 7. CDR3 length equals 14 residues. The CDR3 DNA follows: TGCGCCAGCAGCGCCACACAGGGGGGCGAGACCCAGTACTTC. Amino acids: CASSATQGGETQYF.

J is TRBJ2-3 and V is TRBV5-4; tentatively, D is TRBD2 (5 bases). The CDR3 is 15 amino acids. With 1 base removed from V and 2 bases from J, the gap between germline ends came to 11 bases. Per germline, CDR1 SGHNT and CDR2 YYREEE (reference sequence). CDR3 nucleotides: TGTGCCAGCAGCTTGACCCCGGAGGACACAGATACGCAGTATTTT. Protein product: CASSLTPEDTDTQYF.

V usage is TRBV19 and J usage is TRBJ2-5, with 14 bases matching TRBD2. Germline V gene lookup returns CDR1 LNHDA and CDR2 SQIVND (reference sequence). The CDR3 has 15 residues. V shed 4 bases and J 5 bases; nucleotides not matched to a gene: 3. CDR3 region: CASSRGLAGDETQYF. For the CDR3, the DNA is TGTGCCAGTAGTAGGGGACTAGCGGGAGATGAGACCCAGTACTTC.

The V call is TRBV9, the J call TRBJ1-6; D is ambiguous. The CDR3 covers 15 residues. Germline CDR1 and CDR2: SGDLS and YYNGEE. The V gene lost 0 bases and the J gene lost 8 bases, with 12 bases spanning the gap. The CDR3 sequence is CASSVVPSLDSPLHF. The CDR3 DNA is TGTGCCAGCAGCGTAGTTCCATCTCTAGATTCACCCCTCCACTTT.

This chain connects TRBV14 to TRBJ2-7; 11 nucleotides line up with TRBD1. The CDR3 loop spans 15 amino acids. CDR1 and CDR2 (germline): SGHDN, FVKESK. The V and J ends lost 4 bases and 3 bases, in that order; junction bases with no gene match: 5. The CDR3 reads CASSPLGTGGYEQYF. As DNA, the CDR3 is TGTGCCAGCAGCCCCCTGGGGACAGGGGGCTACGAGCAGTACTTC.

The chain has TRBV6-5 and TRBJ2-7; D is uncertain. The CDR3 loop spans 15 amino acids. V lost 1 base and J 1 base, leaving 11 bases between the germline ends. Germline V gives CDR1 MNHEY, CDR2 SVGAGI. The CDR3 sequence: CASSYLETASYEQYF. The CDR3 DNA reads as TGTGCCAGCAGTTACTTGGAGACTGCTTCCTACGAGCAGTACTTC.

J is TRBJ2-3 and V is TRBV15; TRBD2 agrees at 9 bases. Losses at the gene ends were 0 bases for V and 0 bases for J; bases not matched to a gene: 1. This CDR3 is 16 amino acids long. CDR1 and CDR2 (germline): LNHNV, YYDKDF (reference sequence). The CDR3 loop reads CATSRELAGSTDTQYF. The CDR3 bases are TGTGCCACCAGCAGAGAACTAGCGGGCAGCACAGATACGCAGTATTTT.

V is TRBV28 and J is TRBJ1-4, with D possibly matching TRBD1 (6 bases). This CDR3 contains 15 residues. From germline, CDR1 is MDHEN and CDR2 SYDVKM. V gave up 6 bases and J gave up 5 bases, with 16 bases separating them. CDR3 residues: CASRSAGALNEKLFF. CDR3 nucleotides: TGTGCCAGCAGATCCGCAGGGGCTCTAAATGAAAAACTGTTTTTT.